The 14 T cell receptor beta chains below come from one sample, sequenced in a study of tissue T cells after allogeneic stem cell transplantation. The table came from immunoSEQ multiplex PCR; TCRdb's copy has only in-frame clones and leaves some out. The table has about 540 clones, approximately 80% seen once; the top ten hold approximately 20%. Here the sequenced sample was liver tissue, taken at autopsy. Every receptor here comes from a female patient aged 40-69 years with steroid-refractory graft-versus-host disease after an allogeneic stem cell transplant. Some of the T cells might come from the graft donor.

This clone was recorded a few times. V is TRBV19 and J is TRBJ1-4, with 11 bases identical to TRBD1. From germline, CDR1 is LNHDA and CDR2 SQIVND (reference sequence). The CDR3 totals 15 residues. After removal of 3 bases from V and 6 bases from J, the junction contained 3 bases not matched to a gene. CDR3 sequence: CASSIWGQGDEKLFF. The DNA for the CDR3 is TGTGCCAGTAGTATCTGGGGACAGGGGGATGAAAAACTGTTTTTT. Full variable domain (outside the CDR3, taken from reference TRBV19 and TRBJ1-4): DGGITQSPKYLFRKEGQNVTLSCEQNLNHDAMYWYRQDPGQGLRLIYYSQIVNDFQKGDIAEGYSVSREKKESFPLTVTSAQKNPTAFYLCASSIWGQGDEKLFFGSGTQLSVL.

The chain joins TRBV6-5 to TRBJ2-5; unclear D gene. The CDR3 length is 12 residues. V dropped 0 bases and J dropped 5 bases, with 4 bases sitting between them. CDR1 MNHEY and CDR2 SVGAGI come from the germline V gene. For the CDR3, the DNA is TGTGCCAGCAGTTACTCGATGGAGACCCAGTACTTC. It is translated as CASSYSMETQYF.

V usage is TRBV7-9 and J usage is TRBJ2-1, with unresolved D. The germline V gene encodes CDR1 SEHNR and CDR2 FQNEAQ (reference sequence). The CDR3 sequence is 16 residues long. V shed 5 bases and J shed 4 bases, with 18 bases lying between them. CDR3 residues: CASSPPSRQVYNEQFF. The CDR3 nucleotides read TGTGCCAGCAGCCCCCCTTCGCGCCAGGTGTACAATGAGCAGTTCTTC. The whole variable domain, filled in from reference TRBV7-9 and TRBJ2-1, reads DTGVSQNPRHKITKRGQNVTFRCDPISEHNRLYWYRQTLGQGPEFLTYFQNEAQLEKSRLLSDRFSAERPKGSFSTLEIQRTEQGDSAMYLCASSPPSRQVYNEQFFGPGTRLTVL.

The gene calls are TRBV19 and TRBJ2-1; D gene unclear. V was shortened by 7 bases and J by 3 bases, with 19 bases between the two germline ends. The CDR3 contains 16 residues. Germline CDR1 reads LNHDA; CDR2 reads SQIVND (reference sequence). In DNA form, the CDR3 reads TGTGCCAGTAACCATAGAGGCACTTCTTACTACAATGAGCAGTTCTTC. Translating it yields CASNHRGTSYYNEQFF.

This rearrangement joins TRBV18 to TRBJ2-2, with TRBD1 identical over 7 bases. The trim removed 8 bases at V and 6 bases at J, leaving 3 bases unmatched. CDR1 is KGHSH and CDR2 is LQKENI in the germline V gene. The length of the CDR3 is 12 residues. The DNA for the CDR3 is TGTGCCAGCACTACAGGGGCCGGGGAGCTGTTTTTT. Amino acid sequence: CASTTGAGELFF. The full variable domain, its missing parts supplied by reference TRBV18 and TRBJ2-2, is NAGVMQNPRHLVRRRGQEARLRCSPMKGHSHVYWYRQLPEEGLKFMVYLQKENIIDESGMPKERFSAEFPKEGPSILRIQQVVRGDSAAYFCASTTGAGELFFGEGSRLTVL.

The chain uses TRBV27 and TRBJ2-6, with D possibly matching TRBD2 (7 bases). CDR3 size: 14 residues. Between the trimmed V and J ends, which lost 8 bases and 6 bases, there was a span of 14 bases. Germline V gene data show CDR1 as MNHEY and CDR2 as SMNVEV (reference sequence). This chain's CDR3 is CASGRAGEANVLTF. Written as DNA, the CDR3 is TGTGCCAGCGGGAGGGCAGGGGAGGCCAACGTCCTGACTTTC.

This rearrangement joins TRBV5-1 to TRBJ2-5, with 9 positions matching TRBD2. Unmatched junction bases numbered 16, after V lost 0 bases and J lost 4 bases. The CDR3 extends over 19 amino acids. Germline assignment: CDR1 SGHRS and CDR2 YFSETQ. This chain's CDR3 is CASSLAKRLAVEGTETQYF. The CDR3 nucleotides read TGCGCCAGCAGCTTGGCCAAAAGACTAGCGGTTGAGGGGACAGAGACCCAGTACTTC.

This chain uses TRBV6-5 with TRBJ1-1; 7 bases fit TRBD1. Per the germline V gene, CDR1 is MNHEY and CDR2 is SVGAGI. V shed 4 bases, J shed 11 bases, and the junction held 10 bases outside the gene matches. This CDR3 has 13 residues. DNA of the CDR3: TGTGCCAGCAGTTTATCTGGGACAGTAGCCGCTTTCTTT. Its protein is CASSLSGTVAAFF.

The J gene is TRBJ2-3, the V gene TRBV6-5, with a tentative D call TRBD2 (6 bases). From germline, CDR1 is MNHEY and CDR2 SVGAGI. V gave up 6 bases and J gave up 4 bases, with 14 bases separating them. The CDR3 spans 14 residues. The CDR3 region has the DNA TGTGCCAGCAGGAACCTCGGGGGAGCAGATACGCAGTATTTT. Translating gives CASRNLGGADTQYF.

The chain links TRBV28 to TRBJ2-5; 7 positions match TRBD1. The CDR3 covers 14 residues. Germline-derived CDR1 and CDR2 are MDHEN and SYDVKM. The ends lost 2 bases at V and 4 bases at J; junction bases unmatched: 4. The CDR3 coding sequence is TGTGCCAGCAGTTTACCTACAGGGGTAGAGACCCAGTACTTC. Translation gives CASSLPTGVETQYF.

The chain links TRBV19 to TRBJ1-5; tentative D call: TRBD1 (5 bases). The CDR3 loop spans 16 amino acids. Per germline, CDR1 LNHDA and CDR2 SQIVND (reference sequence). V was trimmed by 5 bases and J by 3 bases, leaving 17 bases between them. This CDR3 reads CASSPAGLGTNQPQHF. Here the CDR3 DNA reads TGTGCCAGTAGTCCTGCGGGGCTTGGAACCAATCAGCCCCAGCATTTT.

The chain is built from TRBV5-5 and TRBJ2-4; tentative D call: TRBD1 (6 bases). Germline loops: CDR1 SGHKS, CDR2 YYEKEE (reference sequence). This CDR3 has 15 amino acids. Trimming shortened V by 5 bases and J by 3 bases, and 15 bases separated the two germline ends. CDR3 coding DNA: TGTGCCAGCAGTCCGACAGGCGGGTACAAAAACATTCAGTACTTC. Encoded protein: CASSPTGGYKNIQYF.

CDR3 sequence (DNA): TGTGCCAGCAGCCAAGACCTATACAATGATTGGCAGTTCTTC. This translates into CASSQDLYNDWQFF. The rearrangement links TRBV4-2 to TRBJ2-1; D is unclear. Germline V gene sequence: CDR1 LGHNA, CDR2 YNFKEQ. Between the trimmed V and J ends, which lost 0 bases and 12 bases, there was a span of 15 bases. CDR3 size: 14 residues.

The chain uses TRBV7-8 and TRBJ2-2; 7 nucleotides match TRBD2. V lost 2 bases, J lost 5 bases, and 5 bases stayed unmatched. This CDR3 contains 15 residues. Germline CDR1 and CDR2: SGHVS and FQNEAQ. The CDR3 coding sequence is TGTGCCAGCAGCTTAAGGAGGGAGGGAACCGGGGAGCTGTTTTTT. Translating gives CASSLRREGTGELFF.